The next 8 T cell receptor beta chains were all read from a single sample in a study of T cells after yellow fever vaccination (dated by TCRdb to the late 2010s). Receptor libraries were prepared by 5' RACE. TCRdb records Illumina HiSeq 2500 as the sequencer. The raw public reads went through TCRdb reprocessing: fastp at Q25, MiXCR clone calling, in-frame beta chains kept. Identical CDR3 protein sequences are pooled into one entry, listed with their most common genes and DNA. This sample is represented by some 550,000 distinct CDR3 sequences; less than 20% of them were singletons. The ten largest clones represent roughly an eighth of the sample. This sample's treatment or condition label indicates: live attenuated yellow fever vaccine strain. The sequencing here drew on PBMCs, taken 15 days after the yellow fever booster vaccination. Every receptor here comes from a man younger than 40 who received the YFV17D yellow fever vaccine.

The chain joins TRBV12-3 or TRBV12-4 to TRBJ1-2; no clear D gene. Trimming removed 10 bases from V and 0 bases from J, with 18 bases in between. The CDR3 has 15 residues. CDR3 loop: CATTLHDRANYGYTF. The DNA of the CDR3 is TGTGCCACCACTCTACATGACCGAGCTAACTATGGCTACACCTTC.

In this sample, this clonotype turned up a few times. The chain couples TRBV20-1 to TRBJ2-7; unclear D gene. V lost 1 base and J 0 bases, leaving 7 bases between the germline ends. The germline V gene has CDR1 DFQATT and CDR2 SNEGSKA (reference sequence). The CDR3 sequence is 13 residues long. The CDR3 DNA is TGCAGTGCTAGAGGAGGATACTCCTACGAGCAGTACTTC. Translating it yields CSARGGYSYEQYF.

The chain couples TRBV20-1 to TRBJ2-1; 9 nucleotides agree with TRBD2. V shed 0 bases and J 7 bases; nucleotides not matched to a gene: 10. The length of the CDR3 is 16 residues. Looked up from germline, CDR1 is DFQATT and CDR2 is SNEGSKA (reference sequence). CDR3 DNA: TGCAGTGCTAGAGACTCTCTAGCGGGAAGGGGAAATGAGCAGTTCTTC. It yields the protein CSARDSLAGRGNEQFF.

This clonotype was found many times. The rearrangement links TRBV10-3 to TRBJ2-3; no firm D call. The germline CDR1 and CDR2 sequences are ENHRY and SYGVKD. V was shortened by 5 bases and J by 5 bases, with 14 bases between the two germline ends. CDR3 length: 14 amino acids. The CDR3 loop reads CAISLDPREDTQYF. CDR3 nucleotides: TGTGCCATCAGTCTAGACCCAAGGGAAGATACGCAGTATTTT.

A few counts support this clonotype. The V and J genes are TRBV5-6 and TRBJ1-1; perhaps TRBD1 as D (6 bases). The germline V and J ends were trimmed by 1 base and 4 bases, with 11 bases remaining between them. This CDR3 has 14 residues. Germline V gene data show CDR1 as SGHDT and CDR2 as YYEEEE. The CDR3, as DNA: TGTGCCAGCAGCTTGAGGGGGAGAGGCACTGAAGCTTTCTTT. Translation gives CASSLRGRGTEAFF.

This clonotype has more than one count but fewer than ten. This chain uses TRBV28 with TRBJ2-5; 12 bases map to TRBD1. Germline-derived CDR1 and CDR2 are MDHEN and SYDVKM. V was pared by 5 bases and J by 3 bases, with 7 bases of the junction left unmatched. The CDR3 contains 16 residues. Written as DNA, the CDR3 is TGTGCCAGCAGTACCCGGGACAGGGGGCTGGAAGAGACCCAGTACTTC. Translating gives CASSTRDRGLEETQYF.

The chain combines TRBV3-1 with TRBJ2-3, with TRBD1 matching 7 bases. The CDR3 consists of 15 residues. The trim removed 4 bases at V and 0 bases at J, leaving 4 bases unmatched. The germline gives CDR1 LGHDT, CDR2 YNNKEL (reference sequence). Written as DNA, the CDR3 is TGTGCCAGCAGCCTAGGGACAGTTAGCACAGATACGCAGTATTTT. Translating gives CASSLGTVSTDTQYF.

This clonotype was observed a few times. The rearrangement joins TRBV12-3 or TRBV12-4 to TRBJ2-4, with 10 bases lining up with TRBD2. V shed 5 bases, J shed 5 bases, and the junction held 6 bases outside the gene matches. The CDR3 length is 15 residues. CDR3 protein: CASSRLGLAENIQYF. In DNA form, the CDR3 reads TGTGCCAGCAGTAGGCTCGGACTAGCGGAAAACATTCAGTACTTC.